Shown below are 18 T cell receptor beta chains from a single sample sequenced in a study of T cells of healthy individuals. A single record per CDR3 protein comes from TCRdb applying MiXCR to the 5' RACE reads. Found here are 45,000 to 60,000 distinct CDR3 sequences, approximately 15% of them singletons; the top ten hold roughly 16%. Receptors were obtained from a human donor in good health.

This clonotype is labeled medium-sized (0.01 to 0.1%). This sequence joins TRBV6-1 and TRBJ1-1, with unresolved D. Germline V lookup: CDR1 MNHNS, CDR2 SASEGT. V was cut by 4 bases and J by 0 bases, with 15 bases left in between. The CDR3 extends over 16 amino acids. The CDR3 DNA follows: TGTGCCAGCAGTGGGGATACTCAAAGCATGAACACTGAAGCTTTCTTT. This codes for CASSGDTQSMNTEAFF.

This chain connects TRBV6-2 or TRBV6-3 to TRBJ2-7, with D maybe TRBD1 (5 bases). Trimming removed 5 bases from V and 5 bases from J, with 10 bases in between. The length of the CDR3 is 12 residues. CDR1 and CDR2 (germline): MNHEY, SVGEGT. The CDR3 DNA follows: TGTGCCAGCAGTCAAACCAGGGACGAGCAGTACTTC. Translation gives CASSQTRDEQYF.

The table lists this clonotype with a few counts. This chain joins TRBV2 and TRBJ2-7, with 10 bases that match TRBD2. Germline V gene sequence: CDR1 SNHLY, CDR2 FYNNEI. Trimming at V came to 4 bases and at J to 4 bases, leaving 7 bases not matched to a gene. The CDR3 sequence is 15 residues long. The DNA of the CDR3 is TGTGCCAGCAGTGTTCAAGCGGGGGGGTTGTACGAGCAGTACTTC. Protein sequence: CASSVQAGGLYEQYF.

This clonotype was found many times. This chain uses TRBV7-2 with TRBJ2-5; no clear D gene. The CDR3 contains 11 residues. Trimming left V 3 bases short and J 4 bases short, with 3 bases between. CDR1 and CDR2 (germline): SGHTA, FQGNSA. CDR3 sequence reads: CASSFGETQYF. Here the CDR3 DNA reads TGTGCCAGCAGCTTCGGAGAGACCCAGTACTTC.

The V call is TRBV5-1, the J call TRBJ2-7; D is possibly TRBD1 or TRBD2 (5 bases each). CDR3 length equals 16 residues. The germline V and J ends were trimmed by 4 bases and 0 bases, with 17 bases remaining between them. Per germline, CDR1 SGHRS and CDR2 YFSETQ. The CDR3 protein is CASSPSGTVSSYEQYF. The CDR3 DNA is TGCGCCAGCAGCCCATCCGGGACGGTGAGCTCCTACGAGCAGTACTTC.

At least ten counts were recorded for this clonotype. The chain joins TRBV5-1 to TRBJ2-1; D gene ambiguous. Germline V CDR1 and CDR2: SGHRS, YFSETQ. V lost 0 bases and J lost 1, with 8 bases in between. The length of the CDR3 is 15 residues. CDR3 in DNA: TGCGCCAGCAGCTTGGGAAGGGCGTCCTACAATGAGCAGTTCTTC. This codes for CASSLGRASYNEQFF.

This clonotype was observed a handful of times. This chain links TRBV5-1 with TRBJ2-2, with D maybe TRBD1 (5 bases). Trimming removed 2 bases from V and 9 bases from J, with 20 bases in between. CDR3 size: 16 residues. CDR1 is SGHRS and CDR2 is YFSETQ in the germline V gene. The CDR3 is CASSLPSTASVRELFF. Written as DNA, the CDR3 is TGCGCCAGCAGCTTACCATCGACAGCCTCAGTAAGGGAGCTGTTTTTT.

This clonotype was observed at least ten times. V and J are TRBV4-1 and TRBJ1-1, with TRBD1 matching over 8 bases. The germline CDR1 and CDR2 sequences are MGHRA and YSYEKL. Trimming removed 3 bases from V and 4 bases from J; junction bases left unmatched: 7. The CDR3 covers 15 residues. The CDR3 sequence: CASSHDGQGGTEAFF. In nucleotides, the CDR3 is TGCGCCAGCAGCCATGACGGACAGGGAGGCACTGAAGCTTTCTTT.

This clonotype was detected a few times. The V gene is TRBV3-1, the J gene TRBJ2-1, with D possibly matching TRBD2 (6 bases). CDR3 length equals 13 residues. Germline CDR1 LGHDT, CDR2 YNNKEL (reference sequence). V was trimmed by 4 bases and J by 5 bases, leaving 9 bases between them. The CDR3 loop is CASSLRLDNEQFF. CDR3 in DNA: TGTGCCAGCAGCCTTCGACTAGACAATGAGCAGTTCTTC.

This clonotype has a count of ten or more. The rearrangement joins TRBV10-3 to TRBJ1-1, with D hard to call. Trimming shortened V by 4 bases and J by 1 base, and 7 bases separated the two germline ends. This CDR3 has 13 amino acids. Looked up from germline, CDR1 is ENHRY and CDR2 is SYGVKD. DNA for the CDR3: TGTGCCATCAGTGGACATCCGAACACTGAAGCTTTCTTT. Translating gives CAISGHPNTEAFF.

On this clonotype: Germline and junction disagree at one end, which may indicate a read error. The chain recombines TRBV10-2 with TRBJ2-2; 8 nucleotides agree with TRBD1. Germline values: CDR1 WSHSY, CDR2 SAAADI. This CDR3 is built from 20 residues. CDR3: CASSESWTGLGGLETGGLFF. The CDR3, as DNA: TGCGCCAGCAGTGAGTCCTGGACAGGGCTTGGGGGTCTAGAGACCGGGGGGCTGTTTTTT.

In its sample, this clonotype was seen many times. V gene TRBV12-3 or TRBV12-4 combines with J gene TRBJ2-7; TRBD2 matches 12 bases. The CDR3 consists of 13 residues. The V gene end was trimmed by 10 bases and the J gene end by 5 bases; junction bases not matched to a gene: 6. CDR3 protein: CATRTSGINEQYF. The CDR3 DNA follows: TGTGCCACGCGGACTAGCGGGATCAACGAGCAGTACTTC.

The chain employs TRBV4-3 and TRBJ2-3; 9 positions match TRBD2. From germline, CDR1 is LGHNA and CDR2 YSLEER. The length of the CDR3 is 15 residues. V dropped 4 bases and J dropped 4; count of bases not matched to a gene: 6. The CDR3 protein is CASSPAGGLADTQYF. In nucleotides, the CDR3 is TGCGCCAGCAGCCCAGCGGGGGGCCTCGCAGATACGCAGTATTTT.

CDR3 coding DNA: TGTGCCAGCAGCCAGGGACGGACCAACACCGGGGAGCTGTTTTTT. Translation: CASSQGRTNTGELFF. The chain recombines TRBV7-2 with TRBJ2-2; D is tentatively TRBD1 or TRBD2 (5 bases each). Trimming left V 5 bases short and J 2 bases short, with 12 bases between. Germline V CDR1 and CDR2: SGHTA, FQGNSA. The CDR3 is 15 amino acids.

This clonotype was found many times. This chain connects TRBV18 to TRBJ2-2; D is perhaps TRBD1 (6 bases). Germline loops: CDR1 KGHSH, CDR2 LQKENI. Deletions cut 3 bases from V and 6 bases from J, with 17 bases between. The CDR3 has 16 residues. The CDR3 bases are TGTGCCAGCTCACCCTCTTCAGGGGCGGACGCCGGGGAGCTGTTTTTT. It specifies CASSPSSGADAGELFF.

The chain couples TRBV20-1 to TRBJ2-4; either TRBD1 or TRBD2 may supply D (5 bases each). The V end was cut by 4 bases, the J end by 2 bases, with 9 bases between. CDR1 is DFQATT and CDR2 is SNEGSKA in the germline V gene (reference sequence). The CDR3 length is 13 residues. The DNA for the CDR3 is TGCAGTGCTATAGAGGGGTCCAAAAACATTCAGTACTTC. Protein: CSAIEGSKNIQYF.

This clonotype came up a few times. Here the CDR3 reads CSAPAGSNEQYF. For the CDR3, the DNA is TGCAGTGCTCCAGCGGGATCTAATGAGCAGTACTTC. V gene TRBV20-1 combines with J gene TRBJ2-7; 7 bases line up with TRBD2. Germline CDR1 and CDR2: DFQATT and SNEGSKA (reference sequence). The V gene end was trimmed by 5 bases and the J gene end by 7 bases; junction bases not matched to a gene: 8. The CDR3 is 12 residues long.

This clonotype was counted many times. This chain uses TRBV7-9 with TRBJ2-1; TRBD2 matches at 7 bases. V trimming: 5 bases; J trimming: 9 bases; junction bases outside the gene matches: 10. This CDR3 has 14 residues. Germline CDR1 reads SEHNR; CDR2 reads FQNEAQ (reference sequence). CDR3 nucleotide sequence: TGTGCCAGCAGCGGATCTAGCGGTACGGGTGAGCAGTTCTTC. Residues: CASSGSSGTGEQFF.